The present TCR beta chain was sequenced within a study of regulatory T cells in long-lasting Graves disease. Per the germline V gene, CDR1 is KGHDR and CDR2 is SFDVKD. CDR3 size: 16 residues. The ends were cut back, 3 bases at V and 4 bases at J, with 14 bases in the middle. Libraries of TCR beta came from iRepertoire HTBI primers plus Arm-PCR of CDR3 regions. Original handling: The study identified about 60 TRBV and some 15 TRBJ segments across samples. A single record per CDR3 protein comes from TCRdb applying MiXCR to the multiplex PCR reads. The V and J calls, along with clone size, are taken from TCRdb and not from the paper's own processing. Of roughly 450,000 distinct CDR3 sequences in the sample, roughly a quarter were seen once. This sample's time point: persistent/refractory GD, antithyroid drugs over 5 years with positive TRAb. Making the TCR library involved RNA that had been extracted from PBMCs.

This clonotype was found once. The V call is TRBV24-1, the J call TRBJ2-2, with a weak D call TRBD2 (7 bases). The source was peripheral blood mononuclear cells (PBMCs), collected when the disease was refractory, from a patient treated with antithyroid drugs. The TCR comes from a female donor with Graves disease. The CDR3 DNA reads TGTGCCACCAGTGATATGCGCGGGGGCCGCACCGGGGAGCTGTTTTTT. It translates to CATSDMRGGRTGELFF.